This record covers a single T cell receptor (beta chain). Its antigen is undetermined. The CDR3 consists of 15 residues. V trimming: 5 bases; J trimming: 6 bases; junction bases outside the gene matches: 9. Template switching introduced a universal primer site, and the cDNA bore unique molecular identifiers. TCRdb re-analysed the 5' RACE reads in MiXCR, keeping a single row per CDR3 protein. Of approximately 490,000 distinct CDR3 sequences listed, 20% to 25% were seen once; the top ten hold approximately 0.5%. The sample belongs to a study of identical twins. The study, taken as a whole, reports: Invariant populations such as MAIT and iNKT cells could partly muddle zero-insertion analyses. Modelling approaches yielded underestimates of out-of-frame TCR alpha sharing between monozygotic twins.

The sample was also linked to a second study, of yellow fever vaccine responses in identical twins.

This chain links TRBV12-3 or TRBV12-4 with TRBJ2-7; 11 positions match TRBD2. The TCR originated in a woman aged 18 to 35 in good health. Sequenced input: CD4+ T cells sorted from blood. DNA of the CDR3: TGTGCCAGCAGTGAACGAGGGACTAGCGGAGCCGAGCAGTACTTC. Protein sequence: CASSERGTSGAEQYF.